The 22 T cell receptor beta chains below come from one sample, sequenced in a study of blood T cell repertoires in COVID-19. Measured with immunoSEQ multiplex PCR; TCRdb has only the in-frame clones, and not every one. The sample records 120,000 to 150,000 clones, over 80% being singletons. The sequencing input was peripheral blood. The origin of the receptors is a woman between 40 and 55 years old with active or convalescent COVID-19.

The CDR3 DNA sequence: TGTGCCAGCAGCTTGTTTAATTTCGGAAACACCATATATTTT. Its protein product is CASSLFNFGNTIYF. This rearrangement joins TRBV11-2 to TRBJ1-3, with D unclear. Trimming took off 3 bases at V and 4 bases at J, with 10 bases between the two ends. In germline, CDR1 is SGHAT, CDR2 FQNNGV. CDR3 length equals 14 residues.

This chain joins TRBV18 and TRBJ2-1; 7 bases are shared with TRBD1. CDR3 length equals 17 residues. V shed 0 bases, J shed 4 bases, and the junction held 9 bases outside the gene matches. Germline assignment: CDR1 KGHSH and CDR2 LQKENI. The chain's CDR3 is CASSPPEGQDRYNEQFF. The CDR3 bases are TGTGCCAGCTCACCACCCGAAGGACAGGACCGGTACAATGAGCAGTTCTTC.

The chain recombines TRBV24-1 with TRBJ1-5, with 8 positions matching TRBD1. This CDR3 has 14 amino acids. The J segment lost 7 bases and the V segment lost 4 bases, leaving 5 bases of the junction unmatched. CDR1 and CDR2 from the germline V gene are KGHDR and SFDVKD. The CDR3 is CATSETGAWQPQHF. As DNA, the CDR3 is TGTGCCACCAGTGAGACAGGGGCCTGGCAGCCCCAGCATTTT.

This chain connects TRBV29-1 to TRBJ1-1; maybe TRBD1 (6 bases). Germline CDR1 SQVTM, CDR2 ANQGSEA. The V and J ends lost 4 bases and 1 base respectively, with 7 bases between them. This CDR3 has 12 amino acids. CDR3 in DNA: TGCAGCGTTGGCAGGGGGAACACTGAAGCTTTCTTT. Its protein is CSVGRGNTEAFF. Full variable domain (outside the CDR3, taken from reference TRBV29-1 and TRBJ1-1): SAVISQKPSRDICQRGTSLTIQCQVDSQVTMMFWYRQQPGQSLTLIATANQGSEATYESGFVIDKFPISRPNLTFSTLTVSNMSPEDSSIYLCSVGRGNTEAFFGQGTRLTVV.

The chain links TRBV11-2 to TRBJ2-2; tentatively, D is TRBD1 (5 bases). Germline V CDR1 and CDR2: SGHAT, FQNNGV. With 2 bases removed from V and 8 bases from J, the gap between germline ends came to 9 bases. The CDR3 length is 13 residues. CDR3 nucleotide sequence: TGTGCCAGCAGCTTAAAGGGGCTTGGGGAGCTGTTTTTT. Translation gives CASSLKGLGELFF. Complete variable domain (other parts from reference TRBV11-2 and TRBJ2-2): EAGVAQSPRYKIIEKRQSVAFWCNPISGHATLYWYQQILGQGPKLLIQFQNNGVVDDSQLPKDRFSAERLKGVDSTLKIQPAKLEDSAVYLCASSLKGLGELFFGEGSRLTVL.

The J gene is TRBJ2-7, the V gene TRBV24-1; 8 nucleotides match TRBD2. The V gene's germline CDR1 is KGHDR and CDR2 SFDVKD. The CDR3 contains 14 residues. The J segment lost 4 bases and the V segment lost 6 bases, leaving 7 bases of the junction unmatched. The CDR3 sequence is CATSRGSGTYEQYF. CDR3 DNA: TGTGCCACCAGTAGAGGTAGCGGGACTTACGAGCAGTACTTC.

The chain employs TRBV18 and TRBJ1-4, with no clear D. Trimming removed 2 bases from V and 9 bases from J, with 13 bases in between. Germline V gene sequence: CDR1 KGHSH, CDR2 LQKENI. This CDR3 spans 14 amino acids. CDR3 bases: TGTGCCAGCTCACCAGGGAGGGAAGGGAAAAAACTGTTTTTT. This encodes CASSPGREGKKLFF.

V usage is TRBV4-2 and J usage is TRBJ2-2; 11 bases match TRBD2. The CDR3 has 17 amino acids. Trimming took 4 bases from V and 4 from J; bases not matched to a gene: 8. Germline CDR1 reads LGHNA; CDR2 reads YNFKEQ. The CDR3 coding sequence is TGTGCCAGCAGCCGGGCGGGAACTAGCGGGGGCACCGGGGAGCTGTTTTTT. Its protein product is CASSRAGTSGGTGELFF.

The V and J genes are TRBV7-9 and TRBJ2-2, with D possibly matching TRBD2 (6 bases). V gave up 4 bases and J gave up 4 bases, with 16 bases separating them. CDR1 is SEHNR, CDR2 FQNEAQ, per germline (reference sequence). This CDR3 has 16 residues. The CDR3 coding sequence is TGTGCCAGCAGCTCGCTTAGACTAGGGAGCACCGGGGAGCTGTTTTTT. It specifies CASSSLRLGSTGELFF.

The chain uses TRBV10-1 and TRBJ2-7, with D uncertain. Germline lookup yields CDR1 WNHNN and CDR2 SYGVQD (reference sequence). V was clipped by 3 bases and J by 7 bases, with 13 bases between them. The CDR3 is made up of 13 amino acids. The CDR3 DNA reads as TGCGCCAGCAGTGAAGTCACTAACGGGGAGCAGTACTTC. It codes for CASSEVTNGEQYF.

The rearrangement joins TRBV5-1 to TRBJ1-2; D is uncertain. CDR1 and CDR2 (germline): SGHRS, YFSETQ. This CDR3 contains 14 residues. V lost 2 bases to trimming and J lost 0 bases, with 8 bases between them. CDR3 coding DNA: TGCGCCAGCAGCTTCACAGAAGCTAACTATGGCTACACCTTC. This codes for CASSFTEANYGYTF.

V and J are TRBV6-5 and TRBJ1-5; D perhaps matches TRBD1 (5 bases). The ends were cut back, 6 bases at V and 3 bases at J, with 15 bases in the middle. The CDR3 has 15 amino acids. The germline V gene has CDR1 MNHEY and CDR2 SVGAGI. CDR3 nucleotides: TGTGCCAGCAGCCCAAGCCAGGGATCCAATCAGCCCCAGCATTTT. It translates to CASSPSQGSNQPQHF.

The gene calls are TRBV7-6 and TRBJ2-3, with TRBD2 matching 8 bases. Germline trimming cut 1 base from V and 4 bases from J; bases unmatched to any gene: 16. Germline V CDR1 and CDR2: SGHVS, FNYEAQ. The CDR3 runs 19 residues. CDR3 DNA sequence: TGTGCCAGCAGCTTAGTCGCGTACCAAAGAGCGGGAGCCCCAGATACGCAGTATTTT. Translation: CASSLVAYQRAGAPDTQYF.

This clone was observed once. J is TRBJ2-3 and V is TRBV7-2; TRBD2 is a possible D gene (5 bases). The CDR3 spans 17 residues. V was clipped by 0 bases and J by 4 bases, with 17 bases between them. Germline V gene sequence: CDR1 SGHTA, CDR2 FQGNSA. The CDR3 coding sequence is TGTGCCAGCAGCTTAGCGGTTTTAAGAGGGATCCCAGATACGCAGTATTTT. Translating gives CASSLAVLRGIPDTQYF.

This rearrangement joins TRBV7-2 to TRBJ1-1; 9 bases are shared with TRBD1. The CDR3 has 15 residues. Germline CDR1 SGHTA, CDR2 FQGNSA. V trimming: 5 bases; J trimming: 7 bases; junction bases outside the gene matches: 11. The CDR3 bases are TGTGCCAGCAGCCTAACAGGGGGCGGGTACAATGAAGCTTTCTTT. Its translation is CASSLTGGGYNEAFF.

The gene calls are TRBV30 and TRBJ2-5; 7 positions agree with TRBD1. CDR3 length equals 13 residues. V shed 0 bases and J 4 bases; nucleotides not matched to a gene: 2. Per the germline V gene, CDR1 is GTSNPN and CDR2 is SVGIG (reference sequence). CDR3 nucleotide sequence: TGTGCCTGGAGTGTCAAGGGGGCAGAGACCCAGTACTTC. Amino acid sequence: CAWSVKGAETQYF. The full variable domain, its missing parts supplied by reference TRBV30 and TRBJ2-5, is SQTIHQWPATLVQPVGSPLSLECTVEGTSNPNLYWYRQAAGRGLQLLFYSVGIGQISSEVPQNLSASRPQDRQFILSSKKLLLSDSGFYLCAWSVKGAETQYFGPGTRLLVL.

The rearrangement joins TRBV3-1 (or the pseudogene TRBV3-2) to TRBJ1-2; D is unresolved. The CDR3 has 17 residues. Germline V gene lookup returns CDR1 LGHDT and CDR2 YNNKEL (reference sequence). Between the trimmed V and J ends, which lost 4 bases and 4 bases, there was a span of 22 bases. The CDR3 here is CASSPDAGVDILYGYTF. Written as DNA, the CDR3 is TGTGCCAGCAGCCCTGACGCGGGCGTTGATATCCTCTATGGCTACACCTTC.

The J gene is TRBJ2-5, the V gene TRBV7-6; D gene unclear. In germline, CDR1 is SGHVS, CDR2 FNYEAQ. The CDR3 spans 11 residues. Trimming stripped 6 bases from V and 3 bases from J, with 5 bases between. CDR3 protein: CASSFKETQYF. In DNA, the CDR3 is TGTGCCAGCAGTTTTAAAGAGACCCAGTACTTC. Using reference TRBV7-6 and TRBJ2-5 for the parts outside the CDR3, the full variable domain is GAGVSQSPRYKVTKRGQDVALRCDPISGHVSLYWYRQALGQGPEFLTYFNYEAQQDKSGLPNDRFSAERPEGSISTLTIQRTEQRDSAMYRCASSFKETQYFGPGTRLLVL.

The chain employs TRBV7-9 and TRBJ1-5; 7 nucleotides match TRBD1. The CDR3 is 17 residues long. Germline V CDR1 and CDR2: SEHNR, FQNEAQ (reference sequence). Germline trimming cut 3 bases from V and 4 bases from J; bases unmatched to any gene: 12. The CDR3 region is CASSLGRGQVLNQPQHF. In DNA form, the CDR3 reads TGTGCCAGCAGCTTGGGTAGGGGGCAGGTCTTAAATCAGCCCCAGCATTTT.

V and J are TRBV4-3 and TRBJ2-7, with D tentatively TRBD1 (6 bases). V dropped 0 bases and J dropped 2 bases, with 8 bases sitting between them. Germline lookup yields CDR1 LGHNA and CDR2 YSLEER. The CDR3 consists of 14 residues. The CDR3 loop reads CASSQDQGTYEQYF. As DNA, the CDR3 is TGCGCCAGCAGCCAAGACCAGGGGACCTACGAGCAGTACTTC.

This clone was seen a few times. V usage is TRBV4-1 and J usage is TRBJ1-2, with 8 bases identical to TRBD1. The CDR3 has 16 amino acids. Losses at the gene ends were 3 bases for V and 5 bases for J; bases not matched to a gene: 11. Germline CDR1 reads MGHRA; CDR2 reads YSYEKL. The CDR3 DNA follows: TGCGCCAGCAGCCACTTCTATTTGGACAGGGAGTATGGCTACACCTTC. Translated, it gives CASSHFYLDREYGYTF.

This chain joins TRBV15 and TRBJ2-1; D possibly corresponds to TRBD2 (5 bases). The V and J ends lost 5 bases and 1 base respectively, with 12 bases between them. The CDR3 runs to 15 residues. Germline V gene sequence: CDR1 LNHNV, CDR2 YYDKDF (reference sequence). In nucleotides, the CDR3 is TGTGCCACCAGCCCACGGGGTGAATCCTACAATGAGCAGTTCTTC. Translating gives CATSPRGESYNEQFF. The full variable domain, in which reference TRBV15 and TRBJ2-1 provide the parts outside the CDR3, is DAMVIQNPRYQVTQFGKPVTLSCSQTLNHNVMYWYQQKSSQAPKLLFHYYDKDFNNEADTPDNFQSRRPNTSFCFLDIRSPGLGDTAMYLCATSPRGESYNEQFFGPGTRLTVL.